This T cell receptor (beta chain) was documented in a study of blood T cells in healthy people across ages. Study in general: About one barcoded beta molecule was captured per two T cells (by template switching).

The authors ran a second PCR of roughly 7 to 11 cycles using a sample-barcoded 5' primer and a J-beta primer mix. TCRdb ran MiXCR on the 5' RACE reads and lists one entry per CDR3 protein. The profile covers approximately 760,000 distinct CDR3 sequences, with just under 25% appearing a single time and 9.4% taken by the ten largest. The V gene's germline CDR1 is MNHNY and CDR2 SVGAGI (reference sequence). The CDR3 covers 12 residues. V dropped 4 bases and J dropped 1 base, with 4 bases sitting between them. These data also featured in a second study, about T cells of mothers and their children.

Material: blood. The rearrangement links TRBV6-6 to TRBJ1-1, with no clear D. The sequence derives from a boy aged 5 to 17 in good health. The CDR3 nucleotides are TGTGCCAGCAGTTTTAAGAACACTGAAGCTTTCTTT. Translated, it gives CASSFKNTEAFF.